This T cell receptor (beta chain) comes out of a study of blood T cell repertoires in COVID-19. In the study overall: Samples taken during acute and convalescent COVID-19 were collected in the United States, Italy and Spain. PBMCs, B-cell-depleted T cells, or T cells were the source of the cDNA or gDNA that made up the material.

The CDR3 is 14 residues long. The V and J ends lost 3 bases and 5 bases, in that order; junction bases with no gene match: 5. CDR1 is SGHRS, CDR2 YFSETQ, per germline. This clone occurred once. Authors' analysis steps: Reference gene primer amplification in the assay estimated nucleated cell counts. TCRdb keeps only in-frame clones here, not all; method: immunoSEQ multiplex PCR. For V, J and clone size, that table is used; D and trimming come from the DNA. The top ten hold around 0.3% of the sample, which has some 670,000 clones, 70% to 90% seen once. This receptor was taken from a young woman with acute or convalescent COVID-19. The chain is built from TRBV5-1 and TRBJ1-1, with 9 bases aligning to TRBD1. What was sequenced was peripheral blood. As DNA, the CDR3 is TGCGCCAGCAGCTCGGGGACAGGGCAGACTGAAGCTTTCTTT. Translation: CASSSGTGQTEAFF.